The entry below describes one T cell receptor beta chain. No antigen is known for it. A second PCR of about 7 to 11 cycles used a sample-barcoded 5' primer and a J-beta primer mix. The authors tagged each cDNA molecule using a template-switch adaptor with 12 random nucleotides. TCRdb re-derived calls from the 5' RACE reads in MiXCR, one entry per CDR3 protein. This table holds more than 1,400,000 distinct CDR3 sequences, around 39% found once. The record originates from a study of blood T cells in healthy people across ages. Findings and caveats of the study: Unsorted PBMCs prevented conclusive naive versus antigen-experienced comparison. Getting older went along with TCR beta diversity per million T cells dropping roughly linearly. More naive CD4+ cells and higher diversity were found in long-lived than in aged donors.

V lost 4 bases and J lost 4, with 9 bases in between. The V gene's germline CDR1 is SGDLS and CDR2 YYNGEE. This CDR3 spans 14 amino acids. The chain employs TRBV9 and TRBJ2-6; the D is unclear. The TCR sequence derives from a woman aged 18-29 years in good health. Sequencing was carried out using blood. CDR3 region: CASSHMTGANVLTF. As DNA, the CDR3 is TGTGCCAGCAGCCATATGACCGGGGCCAACGTCCTGACTTTC.